This record covers a single TCR beta chain. No antigen is known for it. The sample comes from a study of cytomegalovirus exposure and HLA in healthy donors. At the level of the study: HLA-typed donors were the source of roughly 80 million unique TCRs held in an early data release. The study, taken as a whole, reports: An analysis was carried out later, and it reportedly showed fewer N-insertions in an Asian-associated ancestry cluster than the approximately 680-donor mean. As was reported, the HLA-A and HLA-B alleles of most subjects were accurately predicted from TCR beta sequences.

The J segment lost 1 base and the V segment lost 0 bases, leaving 3 bases of the junction unmatched. The CDR3 length is 16 residues. CDR1 KGHSH and CDR2 LQKENI come from the germline V gene. PCR involved 60 Vbeta and 13 Jbeta primers. Method: immunoSEQ multiplex PCR; TCRdb's copy keeps in-frame clones and lacks some. Here the sample spans 130,000 to 150,000 clones, about three quarters being singletons. The sequenced sample was PBMCs. The J gene is TRBJ2-5, the V gene TRBV18, with TRBD2 matching over 9 bases. This TCR came from a male donor in good health and CMV-seropositive. The CDR3 spells CASSPPTSGSQETQYF. For the CDR3, the DNA is TGTGCCAGCTCACCACCGACTAGCGGCTCCCAAGAGACCCAGTACTTC.